This T cell receptor (beta chain) was observed in a study of T cell changes during pregnancy in multiple sclerosis (dated by TCRdb to the late 2010s). Turning to the overall study: In women with multiple sclerosis, the researchers looked at how the T cell repertoire shifted as pregnancy progressed.

A note on this clone: The antigen this receptor binds is unknown. Base quality data are lacking; no much larger clone is found one base away.

Library preparation employed the immunoSEQ multiplex PCR assay. In TCRdb, the immuneACCESS table is reduced to in-frame sequences with V and J assigned. These tables do not hold every clone; where another copy was compared, an unresolved V gene accounts for under half, and the others remain unexplained. Here the sample has roughly 45,000 clones; 80% to 95% occur a single time. Around 8.1% of the sample goes to the ten largest clones. V gives up 2 bases and J gives up 2 bases, and the segment between their germline ends measures 6 bases. The germline V gene supplies CDR1 SQVTM and CDR2 ANQGSEA. Including cysteine and phenylalanine, the CDR3 has 12 amino acids. Only the CDR3 region is kept as DNA, spanning 36 bases read in frame from base 1.

This receptor chain uses TRBV29-1 and TRBJ1-1, with the D gene uncertain. This sample comprised CD8+ T cells from peripheral blood mononuclear cells, obtained after pregnancy. This receptor was identified in a female donor with multiple sclerosis, enrolled in a pregnancy study. The encoded CDR3 is CSVESVNTEAFF. The nucleotide sequence is TGCAGCGTTGAATCCGTAAACACTGAAGCTTTCTTT.